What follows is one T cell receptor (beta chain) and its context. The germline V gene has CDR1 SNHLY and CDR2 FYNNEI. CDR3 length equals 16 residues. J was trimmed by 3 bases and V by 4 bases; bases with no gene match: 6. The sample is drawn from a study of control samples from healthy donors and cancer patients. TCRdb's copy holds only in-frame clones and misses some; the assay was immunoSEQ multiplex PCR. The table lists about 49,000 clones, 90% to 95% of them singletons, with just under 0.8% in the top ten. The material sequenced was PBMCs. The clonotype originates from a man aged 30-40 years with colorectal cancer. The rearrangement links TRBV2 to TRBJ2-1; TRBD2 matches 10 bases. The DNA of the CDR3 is TGTGCCAGCAGTGTTAGGACTAGCGGACACTACAATGAGCAGTTCTTC. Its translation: CASSVRTSGHYNEQFF.